The 10 T cell receptor beta chains below were found in one sample sequenced in a study of T cell responses to AZD1222 COVID-19 vaccine. The method was immunoSEQ multiplex PCR; TCRdb's version includes in-frame clones alone and lacks a portion of them. The sample has over 90,000 clones; roughly nine tenths are singletons. This material consisted of peripheral blood, taken on day 0 of AZD1222 vaccination. Receptor source: an adult in good health.

The V and J genes are TRBV7-2 and TRBJ2-1, with TRBD2 identical over 11 bases. The CDR3 length is 15 residues. CDR1 SGHTA and CDR2 FQGNSA come from the germline V gene. With 1 base clipped from V and 5 bases from J, the junction kept 1 base outside the gene matches. The CDR3 region has the DNA TGTGCCAGCAGCTTAGTAGCGGGAGGGAACAATGAGCAGTTCTTC. This translates into CASSLVAGGNNEQFF.

The chain couples TRBV12-5 to TRBJ1-2; 7 nucleotides align to TRBD1. The length of the CDR3 is 16 residues. Germline V gene data show CDR1 as LGHNT and CDR2 as FRNRAP. With 3 bases clipped from V and 1 base from J, the junction kept 8 bases outside the gene matches. DNA of the CDR3: TGTGCTAGTGGTTTTTCTGTCGGGACAGTTAACTATGGCTACACCTTC. Amino acid sequence: CASGFSVGTVNYGYTF. Using reference TRBV12-5 and TRBJ1-2 for the parts outside the CDR3, the full variable domain is DARVTQTPRHKVTEMGQEVTMRCQPILGHNTVFWYRQTMMQGLELLAYFRNRAPLDDSGMPKDRFSAEMPDATLATLKIQPSEPRDSAVYFCASGFSVGTVNYGYTFGSGTRLTVV.

This chain links TRBV19 with TRBJ2-3; D is perhaps TRBD2 (6 bases). The ends were cut back, 1 base at V and 2 bases at J, with 10 bases in the middle. CDR1 and CDR2 (germline): LNHDA, SQIVND (reference sequence). The CDR3 has 15 amino acids. Here the CDR3 reads CASSIGVAATDTQYF. The CDR3 DNA reads as TGTGCCAGTAGTATAGGGGTAGCGGCCACAGATACGCAGTATTTT.

V gene TRBV14 combines with J gene TRBJ1-1; 8 bases agree with TRBD1. The CDR3 covers 14 residues. With 4 bases clipped from V and 4 bases from J, the junction kept 5 bases outside the gene matches. Germline values: CDR1 SGHDN, CDR2 FVKESK. Here the CDR3 DNA reads TGTGCCAGCAGCCTAACAGGGGGGAGCACTGAAGCTTTCTTT. It specifies CASSLTGGSTEAFF.

This chain uses TRBV11-1 with TRBJ1-2; perhaps TRBD1 as D (6 bases). V was trimmed by 0 bases and J by 8 bases, leaving 16 bases between them. The CDR3 length is 15 residues. Germline loops: CDR1 SGHAT, CDR2 FQDESV (reference sequence). CDR3 sequence reads: CASSLAHRDGSGYTF. The CDR3 DNA sequence: TGTGCCAGCAGCTTAGCCCACAGGGATGGGAGCGGCTACACCTTC.

CDR3 nucleotide sequence: TGTGCCAGCCAGAAGGGCCAGTTTGCCAATGAGCAGTTCTTC. This encodes CASQKGQFANEQFF. The rearrangement uses TRBV28 and TRBJ2-1; D is undetermined. Germline-derived CDR1 and CDR2 are MDHEN and SYDVKM. The CDR3 length is 14 residues. Trimming pared 8 bases from V and 6 bases from J, leaving 17 bases between.

This chain links TRBV19 with TRBJ1-5; TRBD1 is a possible D gene (6 bases). V gave up 5 bases and J gave up 6 bases, with 11 bases separating them. The CDR3 spans 13 residues. From germline, CDR1 is LNHDA and CDR2 SQIVND (reference sequence). The CDR3 DNA is TGTGCCAGTAGTGGACAGAAGGGTCAGCCCCAGCATTTT. Its translation is CASSGQKGQPQHF. The whole variable domain, filled in from reference TRBV19 and TRBJ1-5, reads DGGITQSPKYLFRKEGQNVTLSCEQNLNHDAMYWYRQDPGQGLRLIYYSQIVNDFQKGDIAEGYSVSREKKESFPLTVTSAQKNPTAFYLCASSGQKGQPQHFGDGTRLSIL.

The chain couples TRBV7-2 to TRBJ1-4, with TRBD1 as a possible D gene (6 bases). V lost 2 bases, J lost 7 bases, and 14 bases lay in between. The CDR3 spans 15 residues. Per germline, CDR1 SGHTA and CDR2 FQGNSA. The DNA for the CDR3 is TGTGCCAGCAGCTTAAGTCGGGGGGCGCGTGAAAAACTGTTTTTT. Protein product: CASSLSRGAREKLFF.

This clone was counted a single time. This chain joins TRBV2 and TRBJ2-1; D ambiguous. Germline V lookup: CDR1 SNHLY, CDR2 FYNNEI. The CDR3 runs to 11 residues. Deletions cut 1 base from V and 9 bases from J, with 4 bases between. CDR3 region: CASSEGGEQFF. CDR3 coding DNA: TGTGCCAGCAGTGAAGGGGGTGAGCAGTTCTTC.

The CDR3 DNA sequence: TGTGCCAGCAGCCGACCGGGTCCGGGTGGCTACACCTTC. This encodes CASSRPGPGGYTF. The chain joins TRBV3-1 (or the pseudogene TRBV3-2) to TRBJ1-2, with D uncertain. V lost 4 bases and J lost 7, with 13 bases in between. The CDR3 length is 13 residues. Germline V lookup: CDR1 LGHDT, CDR2 YNNKEL (reference sequence).